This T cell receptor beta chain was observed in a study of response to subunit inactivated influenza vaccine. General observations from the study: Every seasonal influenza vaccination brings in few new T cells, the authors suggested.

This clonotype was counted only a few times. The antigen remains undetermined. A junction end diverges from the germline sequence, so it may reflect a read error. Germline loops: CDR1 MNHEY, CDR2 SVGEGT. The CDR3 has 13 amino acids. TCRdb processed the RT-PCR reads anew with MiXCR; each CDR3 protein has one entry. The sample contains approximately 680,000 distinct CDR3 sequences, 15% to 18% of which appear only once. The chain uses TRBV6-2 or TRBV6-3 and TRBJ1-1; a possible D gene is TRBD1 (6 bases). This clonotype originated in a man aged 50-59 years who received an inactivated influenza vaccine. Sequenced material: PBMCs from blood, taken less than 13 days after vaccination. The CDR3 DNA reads TGTGCCAGCATCCAGGGGTCCGGGATCCGTATATCTTTT. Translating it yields CASIQGSGIRISF.